The 30 T cell receptor beta chains reported below all come from one sample, sequenced in a study of lymphopenia after photon versus proton radiotherapy (dated by TCRdb to about 2019). The receptor library was made with the immunoSEQ multiplex PCR assay. Imported from immuneACCESS, the table was reduced by TCRdb to in-frame sequences with V and J called. These copies leave out some clones; in studies compared against another copy, an unresolved V gene accounts for under half, and the cause of the remainder is not known. The sample table lists approximately 70,000 clones, approximately 90% of them with a count of one. The top ten clones comprise 13% of the sample. The material sequenced was peripheral blood, taken from a patient treated with proton-based radiotherapy. Receptor source: a man of 80 years or more with esophageal cancer.

The V call is TRBV14, the J call TRBJ1-6, with D perhaps matching TRBD1 (5 bases). Trimming stripped 1 base from V and 7 bases from J, with 11 bases between. The CDR3 is 15 residues long. Germline V gene lookup returns CDR1 SGHDN and CDR2 FVKESK. CDR3: CASSQGLRANSPLHF. The CDR3 nucleotides are TGTGCCAGCAGCCAAGGTCTCAGGGCAAATTCACCCCTCCACTTT. Variable domain in full (rest from reference TRBV14 and TRBJ1-6): EAGVTQFPSHSVIEKGQTVTLRCDPISGHDNLYWYRRVMGKEIKFLLHFVKESKQDESGMPNNRFLAERTGGTYSTLKVQPAELEDSGVYFCASSQGLRANSPLHFGNGTRLTVT.

This clone was recorded a few times. The chain is built from TRBV5-6 and TRBJ1-1; no reliable D call. V shed 0 bases and J shed 0 bases, with 6 bases lying between them. This CDR3 contains 14 residues. CDR1 and CDR2 (germline): SGHDT, YYEEEE. The CDR3 reads CASSLARLNTEAFF. In DNA, the CDR3 is TGTGCCAGCAGCTTGGCTCGACTGAACACTGAAGCTTTCTTT. The entire variable domain, with the rest obtained from reference TRBV5-6 and TRBJ1-1, is as follows: DAGVTQSPTHLIKTRGQQVTLRCSPKSGHDTVSWYQQALGQGPQFIFQYYEEEERQRGNFPDRFSGHQFPNYSSELNVNALLLGDSALYLCASSLARLNTEAFFGQGTRLTVV.

The chain recombines TRBV30 with TRBJ1-6; D possibly corresponds to TRBD1 (5 bases). Trimming shortened V by 0 bases and J by 9 bases, and 15 bases separated the two germline ends. The CDR3 is 15 residues long. CDR1 is GTSNPN, CDR2 SVGIG, per germline (reference sequence). The CDR3: CAWSVGGVGGSPLHF. In DNA, the CDR3 is TGTGCCTGGAGTGTAGGAGGGGTTGGTGGTTCACCCCTCCACTTT.

The rearrangement joins TRBV30 to TRBJ1-6; TRBD1 is a possible D gene (5 bases). This CDR3 spans 13 amino acids. The germline V gene encodes CDR1 GTSNPN and CDR2 SVGIG (reference sequence). The V gene lost 1 base and the J gene lost 7 bases, with 8 bases spanning the gap. The CDR3 region has the DNA TGTGCCTGGAGTGGCAGGGCCAATTCACCCCTCCACTTT. Translating gives CAWSGRANSPLHF.

On this clone: Germline is not matched at one junction end, which may reflect a read error. The chain has TRBV6-5 and TRBJ2-3; 8 nucleotides align to TRBD2. Per germline, CDR1 MNHEY and CDR2 SVGAGI. This CDR3 has 13 amino acids. The CDR3 protein is CASSYSSGGPPTF. DNA for the CDR3: TGTGCCAGCAGTTACTCAAGCGGGGGCCCTCCCACTTTT.

CDR3: CAWAGYNEQFF. CDR3 DNA: TGTGCCTGGGCGGGATACAATGAGCAGTTCTTC. The chain carries TRBV30 and TRBJ2-1; D might be TRBD2 (6 bases). From germline, CDR1 is GTSNPN and CDR2 SVGIG (reference sequence). The CDR3 runs 11 residues. V was cut by 5 bases and J by 4 bases, with 6 bases left in between.

The V gene is TRBV7-3, the J gene TRBJ2-3; unclear D gene. Germline loops: CDR1 SGHTA, CDR2 FQGTGA. The V and J ends lost 5 bases and 6 bases respectively, with 15 bases between them. This CDR3 comprises 14 residues. CDR3 coding DNA: TGTGCCAGCAGCCCTTCCCACTCATCGGATACGCAGTATTTT. It codes for CASSPSHSSDTQYF.

The chain employs TRBV6-6 and TRBJ1-4; TRBD1 matches at 7 bases. There are 13 residues in the CDR3. Germline loops: CDR1 MNHNY, CDR2 SVGAGI (reference sequence). J was trimmed by 6 bases and V by 5 bases; bases with no gene match: 3. The chain's CDR3 is CASSDRVDEKLFF. The CDR3 region has the DNA TGTGCCAGCAGTGACAGGGTCGATGAAAAACTGTTTTTT.

The chain links TRBV29-1 to TRBJ2-1; D may correspond to TRBD1 or TRBD2 (5 bases each). The CDR3 covers 15 residues. Germline assignment: CDR1 SQVTM and CDR2 ANQGSEA. Deletions cut 5 bases from V and 5 bases from J, with 19 bases between. The CDR3 protein is CSVRIRDLKHNEQFF. DNA for the CDR3: TGCAGCGTTCGCATCCGGGACCTAAAACACAATGAGCAGTTCTTC.

The chain is built from TRBV6-5 and TRBJ2-7; D may be TRBD1 (6 bases). The CDR3 runs 14 residues. Trimming took 6 bases from V and 7 from J, leaving 19 bases between them. Germline CDR1 and CDR2: MNHEY and SVGAGI. CDR3 protein: CASSENRVFGEQYF. The CDR3, as DNA: TGTGCCAGCAGCGAAAACAGGGTCTTCGGGGAGCAGTACTTC.

This chain joins TRBV7-9 and TRBJ2-5; 14 bases align to TRBD2. The CDR3 length is 14 residues. The V gene end was trimmed by 5 bases and the J gene end by 7 bases; junction bases not matched to a gene: 3. Germline V CDR1 and CDR2: SEHNR, FQNEAQ (reference sequence). DNA of the CDR3: TGTGCCAGCAGCCAAGGGACTAGCGGGGGGACCCAGTACTTC. Translation gives CASSQGTSGGTQYF.

J is TRBJ2-7 and V is TRBV1; the DNA was not compared with TRBD2, the D call given in the table. TRBV1 is an annotated pseudogene. This CDR3 region has 16 residues. The DNA of the CDR3 is TGCACCAGCAGTAGCGCTAGCGGGATCGTAATCTACGAGCAGTACTTC. Translation: CTSSSASGIVIYEQYF.

The V and J genes are TRBV7-8 and TRBJ2-7; either TRBD1 or TRBD2 may supply D (5 bases each). Germline assignment: CDR1 SGHVS and CDR2 FQNEAQ. Deletions cut 1 base from V and 0 bases from J, with 7 bases between. This CDR3 region has 14 residues. CDR3 sequence (DNA): TGTGCCAGCAGCTTAGGAGGGGACTCCTACGAGCAGTACTTC. Translating it yields CASSLGGDSYEQYF.

The chain couples TRBV5-1 to TRBJ2-2; 9 nucleotides align to TRBD2. V lost 4 bases to trimming and J lost 5 bases; unmatched junction nucleotides: 9. The length of the CDR3 is 16 residues. CDR1 SGHRS and CDR2 YFSETQ come from the germline V gene. CDR3 nucleotides: TGCGCCAGCAGCGGCTCGGCGGGGGGGCCTACCGGGGAGCTGTTTTTT. It translates to CASSGSAGGPTGELFF.

The chain is built from TRBV2 and TRBJ2-6; TRBD2 is a possible D gene (6 bases). CDR3 length: 15 residues. The germline V and J ends were trimmed by 11 bases and 2 bases, with 16 bases remaining between them. Germline V CDR1 and CDR2: SNHLY, FYNNEI. CDR3 DNA: TGTGCCTCCTCCCTGGGGGGAGCTGGGGCCAACGTCCTGACTTTC. It encodes CASSLGGAGANVLTF.

The chain links TRBV6-5 to TRBJ1-3, with D unresolved. This CDR3 spans 13 amino acids. Deletions cut 0 bases from V and 4 bases from J, with 4 bases between. From germline, CDR1 is MNHEY and CDR2 SVGAGI. CDR3 bases: TGTGCCAGCAGTTACTCTAGGGGAAACACCATATATTTT. It is translated as CASSYSRGNTIYF.

The chain is built from TRBV5-1 and TRBJ2-7; D is undetermined. CDR3 length equals 12 residues. V lost 6 bases to trimming and J lost 2 bases, with 9 bases between them. Germline V lookup: CDR1 SGHRS, CDR2 YFSETQ. DNA of the CDR3: TGCGCCAGCATGGACGCAGCCTACGAGCAGTACTTC. Encoded protein: CASMDAAYEQYF.

The rearrangement links TRBV6-4 to TRBJ2-5, with 7 bases aligning to TRBD1. With 4 bases clipped from V and 4 bases from J, the junction kept 3 bases outside the gene matches. This CDR3 comprises 13 residues. Per the germline V gene, CDR1 is MRHNA and CDR2 is SNTAGT. DNA for the CDR3: TGTGCCAGCAGTGGCAACAGGGGAGAGACCCAGTACTTC. Residues: CASSGNRGETQYF.

CDR3 sequence (DNA): TGCGCCAGCAGCTTCGGGACAGGGTTTTTGCGGGAAAAACTGTTTTTT. Its protein product is CASSFGTGFLREKLFF. The chain has TRBV5-1 and TRBJ1-4; 9 positions agree with TRBD1. J lost 8 bases, V lost 2 bases, and 10 bases had no gene match. The germline gives CDR1 SGHRS, CDR2 YFSETQ. The CDR3 loop spans 16 amino acids.

J is TRBJ1-6 and V is TRBV6-5; D is perhaps TRBD1 (5 bases). From germline, CDR1 is MNHEY and CDR2 SVGAGI. CDR3 length equals 14 residues. With 2 bases removed from V and 8 bases from J, the gap between germline ends came to 10 bases. The DNA for the CDR3 is TGTGCCAGCAGTTACAGGGGACCCCATTCACCCCTCCACTTT. This translates into CASSYRGPHSPLHF.

This sequence joins TRBV5-1 and TRBJ2-7; 12 positions agree with TRBD2. The CDR3 runs to 14 residues. The germline CDR1 and CDR2 sequences are SGHRS and YFSETQ. With 4 bases clipped from V and 4 bases from J, the junction kept 3 bases outside the gene matches. CDR3 DNA: TGCGCCAGCAGCGAACTAGCGGGAGGTTACGAGCAGTACTTC. Encoded protein: CASSELAGGYEQYF.

J is TRBJ2-1 and V is TRBV27; D remains ambiguous. The CDR3 length is 14 residues. From germline, CDR1 is MNHEY and CDR2 SMNVEV (reference sequence). V lost 4 bases and J lost 12, with 19 bases in between. The CDR3 DNA sequence: TGTGCCAGCAGTTCCCCTTTTCGTGATGTTGGGCAGTTCTTC. Protein product: CASSSPFRDVGQFF.

Only one count was recorded for this clone. The chain couples TRBV5-1 to TRBJ1-1; D is ambiguous. V lost 0 bases, J lost 5 bases, and 11 bases lay in between. CDR3 length: 14 amino acids. Germline assignment: CDR1 SGHRS and CDR2 YFSETQ. CDR3 nucleotide sequence: TGCGCCAGCAGCTTGGAAGACGCGGGGACTGAAGCTTTCTTT. It translates to CASSLEDAGTEAFF.

The gene calls are TRBV5-1 and TRBJ2-2; D possibly corresponds to TRBD1 (6 bases). The CDR3 is made up of 14 amino acids. CDR1 and CDR2 from the germline V gene are SGHRS and YFSETQ. Trimming pared 6 bases from V and 4 bases from J, leaving 13 bases between. The CDR3 nucleotides read TGCGCCAGCAAAGATACAGGGTCCACCGGGGAGCTGTTTTTT. Translation gives CASKDTGSTGELFF.

The chain recombines TRBV12-5 with TRBJ1-5; D unclear. This CDR3 is built from 15 residues. Germline V gene sequence: CDR1 LGHNT, CDR2 FRNRAP. V lost 1 base to trimming and J lost 0 bases, with 7 bases between them. The CDR3 protein is CASGLGTHSNQPQHF. CDR3 coding DNA: TGTGCTAGTGGTTTGGGGACCCATAGCAATCAGCCCCAGCATTTT.

The table lists this clone with a few counts. The chain joins TRBV2 to TRBJ1-5; 7 bases agree with TRBD1. V trimming: 5 bases; J trimming: 2 bases; junction bases outside the gene matches: 3. Germline loops: CDR1 SNHLY, CDR2 FYNNEI. This CDR3 is built from 14 residues. CDR3 sequence: CASSSDRGNQPQHF. The CDR3, as DNA: TGTGCCAGCAGTAGCGACAGGGGCAATCAGCCCCAGCATTTT. Drawing the rest from reference TRBV2 and TRBJ1-5, the complete variable domain is EPEVTQTPSHQVTQMGQEVILRCVPISNHLYFYWYRQILGQKVEFLVSFYNNEISEKSEIFDDQFSVERPDGSNFTLKIRSTKLEDSAMYFCASSSDRGNQPQHFGDGTRLSIL.

V usage is TRBV9 and J usage is TRBJ2-7; perhaps TRBD1 as D (6 bases). This CDR3 is built from 12 residues. V lost 2 bases to trimming and J lost 7 bases, with 10 bases between them. CDR1 is SGDLS, CDR2 YYNGEE, per germline. The CDR3 coding sequence is TGTGCCAGCAGCGTGGGGGCAGGGGAGCAGTACTTC. Translation: CASSVGAGEQYF.

This clone was detected only once. The chain employs TRBV30 and TRBJ1-4; the match to TRBD1 covers 9 bases. Germline V gene lookup returns CDR1 GTSNPN and CDR2 SVGIG (reference sequence). This CDR3 contains 15 residues. With V trimmed by 4 bases and J by 15 bases, 18 bases remained unmatched. CDR3 nucleotide sequence: TGTGCCTGGACCCCCCAAGGGACAGGGAGATCCTGGGTGTTTTTT. Translating it yields CAWTPQGTGRSWVFF.

On this clone itself: An end of the junction does not agree with germline; a read error may underlie this. The chain combines TRBV7-9 with TRBJ1-1; perhaps TRBD1 as D (5 bases). The CDR3 consists of 14 residues. The germline V gene encodes CDR1 SEHNR and CDR2 FQNEAQ (reference sequence). CDR3: CASSHQGVKTEAFF. The CDR3 DNA reads TGTGCCAGCAGCCACCAGGGAGTGAAGACTGAAGCTTTCTTT.

In this sample, this clone turned up a few times. The CDR3 DNA reads TGCAGCGTTGTAATCCCTTCCGCCGAGCAGTACTTC. Amino acids: CSVVIPSAEQYF. This sequence joins TRBV29-1 and TRBJ2-7, with D unclear. CDR3 length equals 12 residues. Deletions cut 4 bases from V and 6 bases from J, with 13 bases between. CDR1 is SQVTM and CDR2 is ANQGSEA in the germline V gene.